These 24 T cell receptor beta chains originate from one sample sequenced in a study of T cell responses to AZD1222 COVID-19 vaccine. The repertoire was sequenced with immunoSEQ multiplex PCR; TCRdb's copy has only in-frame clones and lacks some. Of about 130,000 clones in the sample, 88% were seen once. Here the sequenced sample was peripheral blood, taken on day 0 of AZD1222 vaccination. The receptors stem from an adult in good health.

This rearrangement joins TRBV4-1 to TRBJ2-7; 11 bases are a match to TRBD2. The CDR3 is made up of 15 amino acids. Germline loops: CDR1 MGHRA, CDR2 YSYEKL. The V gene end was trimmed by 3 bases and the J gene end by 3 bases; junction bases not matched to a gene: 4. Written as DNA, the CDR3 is TGCGCCAGCAGCCACTTACTAGCGGGAGTCTACGAGCAGTACTTC. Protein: CASSHLLAGVYEQYF.

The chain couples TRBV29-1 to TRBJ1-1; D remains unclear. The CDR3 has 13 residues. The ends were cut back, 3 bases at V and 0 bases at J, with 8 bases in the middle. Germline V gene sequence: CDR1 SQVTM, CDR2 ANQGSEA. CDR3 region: CSVEKGVNTEAFF. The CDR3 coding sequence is TGCAGCGTTGAGAAGGGAGTGAACACTGAAGCTTTCTTT.

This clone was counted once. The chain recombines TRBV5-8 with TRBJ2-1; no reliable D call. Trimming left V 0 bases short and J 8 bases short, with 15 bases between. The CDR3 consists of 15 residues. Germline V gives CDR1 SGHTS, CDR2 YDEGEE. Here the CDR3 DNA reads TGTGCCAGCAGCTTGGGTAGTATCGCACTCGATGAGCAGTTCTTC. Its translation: CASSLGSIALDEQFF.

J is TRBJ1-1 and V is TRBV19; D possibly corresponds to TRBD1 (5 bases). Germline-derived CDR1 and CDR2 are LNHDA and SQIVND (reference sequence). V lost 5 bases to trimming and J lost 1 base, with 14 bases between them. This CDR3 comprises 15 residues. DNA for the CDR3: TGTGCCAGTAGTGCAGAGGGGTTCGGGAACACTGAAGCTTTCTTT. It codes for CASSAEGFGNTEAFF.

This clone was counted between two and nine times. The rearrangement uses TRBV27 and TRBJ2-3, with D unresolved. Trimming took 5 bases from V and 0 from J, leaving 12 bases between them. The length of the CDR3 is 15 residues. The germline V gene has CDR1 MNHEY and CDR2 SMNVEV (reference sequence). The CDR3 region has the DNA TGTGCCAGCAGTACCCGCTTTTCTAGCACAGATACGCAGTATTTT. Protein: CASSTRFSSTDTQYF.

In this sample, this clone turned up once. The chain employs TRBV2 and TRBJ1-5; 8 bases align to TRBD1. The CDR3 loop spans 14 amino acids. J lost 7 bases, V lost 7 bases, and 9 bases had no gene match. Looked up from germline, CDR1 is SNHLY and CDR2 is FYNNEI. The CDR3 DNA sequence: TGTGCCAGCAACGGGGACAGGCCCGGACAGCCCCAGCATTTT. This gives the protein CASNGDRPGQPQHF.

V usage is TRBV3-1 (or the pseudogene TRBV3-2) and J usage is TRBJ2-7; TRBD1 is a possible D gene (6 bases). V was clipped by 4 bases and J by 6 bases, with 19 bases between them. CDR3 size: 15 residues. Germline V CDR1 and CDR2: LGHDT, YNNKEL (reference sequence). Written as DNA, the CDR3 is TGTGCCAGCAGCCGAGACACCGGGACAAAACTCGAGCAGTACTTC. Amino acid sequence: CASSRDTGTKLEQYF.

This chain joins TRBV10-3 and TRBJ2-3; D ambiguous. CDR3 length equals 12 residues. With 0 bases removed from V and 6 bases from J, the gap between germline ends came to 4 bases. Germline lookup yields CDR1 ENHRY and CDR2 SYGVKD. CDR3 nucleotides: TGTGCCATCAGTGAGTCGGCGGATACGCAGTATTTT. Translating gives CAISESADTQYF.

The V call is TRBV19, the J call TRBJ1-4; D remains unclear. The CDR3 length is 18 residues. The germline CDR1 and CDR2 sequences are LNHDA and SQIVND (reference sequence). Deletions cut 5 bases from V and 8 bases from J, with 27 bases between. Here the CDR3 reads CASSPLTAGVSAREKLFF. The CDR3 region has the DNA TGTGCCAGTAGTCCATTGACGGCTGGGGTTTCAGCACGGGAAAAACTGTTTTTT.

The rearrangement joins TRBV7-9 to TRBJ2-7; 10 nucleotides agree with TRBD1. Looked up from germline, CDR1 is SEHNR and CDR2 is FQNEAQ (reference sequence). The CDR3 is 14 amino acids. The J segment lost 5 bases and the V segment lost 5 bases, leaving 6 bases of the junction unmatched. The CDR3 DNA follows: TGTGCCAGCAGCCTGAGACAGGGGGCTCACGAGCAGTACTTC. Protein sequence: CASSLRQGAHEQYF.

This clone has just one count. CDR3 sequence reads: CASTHRGIGAGGSSYTF. As DNA, the CDR3 is TGTGCCAGCACCCATAGGGGGATCGGGGCAGGGGGCTCCAGCTACACCTTC. The rearrangement uses TRBV27 and TRBJ1-2; 8 bases align to TRBD1. CDR3 length: 17 residues. The germline V gene encodes CDR1 MNHEY and CDR2 SMNVEV (reference sequence). With 7 bases clipped from V and 9 bases from J, the junction kept 22 bases outside the gene matches.

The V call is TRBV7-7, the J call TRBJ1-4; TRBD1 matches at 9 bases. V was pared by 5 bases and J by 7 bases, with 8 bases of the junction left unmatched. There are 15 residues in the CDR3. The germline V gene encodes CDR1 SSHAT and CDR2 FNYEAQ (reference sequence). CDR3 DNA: TGTGCCAGCAGCGTCGGGACAGGGAGTACTGAAAAACTGTTTTTT. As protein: CASSVGTGSTEKLFF.

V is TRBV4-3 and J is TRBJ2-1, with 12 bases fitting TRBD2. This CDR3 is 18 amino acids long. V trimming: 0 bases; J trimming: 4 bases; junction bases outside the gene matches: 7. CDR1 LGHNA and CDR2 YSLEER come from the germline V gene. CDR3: CASSQEGLAGLGYNEQFF. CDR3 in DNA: TGCGCCAGCAGCCAAGAGGGACTAGCGGGCCTCGGTTACAATGAGCAGTTCTTC.

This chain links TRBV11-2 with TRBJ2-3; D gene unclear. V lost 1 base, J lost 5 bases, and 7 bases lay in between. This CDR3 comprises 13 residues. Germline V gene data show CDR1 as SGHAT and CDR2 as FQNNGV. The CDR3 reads CASSLVDGDTQYF. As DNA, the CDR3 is TGTGCCAGCAGCTTAGTGGACGGAGATACGCAGTATTTT.

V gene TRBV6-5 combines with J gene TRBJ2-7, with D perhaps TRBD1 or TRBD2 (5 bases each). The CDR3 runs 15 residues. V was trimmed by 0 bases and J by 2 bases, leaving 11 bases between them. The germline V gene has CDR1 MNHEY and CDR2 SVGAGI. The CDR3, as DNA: TGTGCCAGCAGTTACTCCGAGGGCAGGGCCTACGAGCAGTACTTC. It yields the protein CASSYSEGRAYEQYF.

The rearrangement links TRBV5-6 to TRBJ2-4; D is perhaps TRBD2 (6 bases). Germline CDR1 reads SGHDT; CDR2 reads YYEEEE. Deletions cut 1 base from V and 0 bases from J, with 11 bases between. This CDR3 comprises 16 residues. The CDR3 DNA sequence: TGTGCCAGCAGCTTGTATCAGGGACTAGCCAAAAACATTCAGTACTTC. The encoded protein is CASSLYQGLAKNIQYF.

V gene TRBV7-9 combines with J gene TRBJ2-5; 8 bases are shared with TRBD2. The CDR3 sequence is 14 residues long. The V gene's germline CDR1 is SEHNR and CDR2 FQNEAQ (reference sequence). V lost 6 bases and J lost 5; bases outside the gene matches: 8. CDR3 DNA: TGTGCCAGCAGGCCCCATAGCGGGGTGGAGACCCAGTACTTC. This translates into CASRPHSGVETQYF.

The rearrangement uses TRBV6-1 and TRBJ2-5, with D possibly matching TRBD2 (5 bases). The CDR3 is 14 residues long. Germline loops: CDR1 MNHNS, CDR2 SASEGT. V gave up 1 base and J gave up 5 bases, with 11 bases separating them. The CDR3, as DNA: TGTGCCAGCAGTGAAGTTCGGGGAAGGGAGACCCAGTACTTC. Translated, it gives CASSEVRGRETQYF.

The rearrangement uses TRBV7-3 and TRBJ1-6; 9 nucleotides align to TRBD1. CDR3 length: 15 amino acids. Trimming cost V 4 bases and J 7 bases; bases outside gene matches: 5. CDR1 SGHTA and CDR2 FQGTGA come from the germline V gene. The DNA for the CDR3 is TGTGCCAGCAGCTCACAGGGGGCGGCAAATTCACCCCTCCACTTT. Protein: CASSSQGAANSPLHF.

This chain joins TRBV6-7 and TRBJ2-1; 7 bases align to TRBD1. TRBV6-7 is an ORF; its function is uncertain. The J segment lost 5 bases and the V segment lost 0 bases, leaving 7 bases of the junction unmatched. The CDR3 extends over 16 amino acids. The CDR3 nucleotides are TGTGCCAGCAGTTACTCGAGACAGGGTCCCCACAATGAGCAGTTCTTC. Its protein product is CASSYSRQGPHNEQFF.

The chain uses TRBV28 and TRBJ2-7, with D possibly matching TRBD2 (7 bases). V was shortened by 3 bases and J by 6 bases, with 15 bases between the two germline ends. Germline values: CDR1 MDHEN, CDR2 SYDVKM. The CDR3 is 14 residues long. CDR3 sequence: CASSLVAGAAEQYF. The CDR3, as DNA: TGTGCCAGCAGTTTGGTTGCGGGGGCGGCCGAGCAGTACTTC. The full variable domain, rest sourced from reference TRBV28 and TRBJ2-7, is DVKVTQSSRYLVKRTGEKVFLECVQDMDHENMFWYRQDPGLGLRLIYFSYDVKMKEKGDIPEGYSVSREKKERFSLILESASTNQTSMYLCASSLVAGAAEQYFGPGTRLTVT.

The CDR3 nucleotides read TGTGCCAGCAGTTTCGGCTTGTCGCGTCGGCCCCAGCATTTT. Encoded protein: CASSFGLSRRPQHF. J is TRBJ1-5 and V is TRBV28, with D uncertain. This CDR3 is built from 14 residues. CDR1 and CDR2 from the germline V gene are MDHEN and SYDVKM. Trimming stripped 3 bases from V and 9 bases from J, with 15 bases between.

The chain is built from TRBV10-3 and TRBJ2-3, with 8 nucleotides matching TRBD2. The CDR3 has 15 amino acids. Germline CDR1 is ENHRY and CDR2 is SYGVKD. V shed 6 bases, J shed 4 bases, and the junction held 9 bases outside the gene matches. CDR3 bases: TGTGCCATCAGGGGTCGGGGGGGTACGGCAGATACGCAGTATTTT. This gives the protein CAIRGRGGTADTQYF.

The CDR3 DNA sequence: TGTGCCAGCACTTCGGCGCTTGGGACAGGGGGCTACGAGCAGTACTTC. This translates into CASTSALGTGGYEQYF. This chain uses TRBV5-5 with TRBJ2-7; TRBD1 matches at 11 bases. After removal of 6 bases from V and 3 bases from J, the junction contained 11 bases not matched to a gene. This CDR3 is 16 amino acids long. CDR1 SGHKS and CDR2 YYEKEE come from the germline V gene (reference sequence).